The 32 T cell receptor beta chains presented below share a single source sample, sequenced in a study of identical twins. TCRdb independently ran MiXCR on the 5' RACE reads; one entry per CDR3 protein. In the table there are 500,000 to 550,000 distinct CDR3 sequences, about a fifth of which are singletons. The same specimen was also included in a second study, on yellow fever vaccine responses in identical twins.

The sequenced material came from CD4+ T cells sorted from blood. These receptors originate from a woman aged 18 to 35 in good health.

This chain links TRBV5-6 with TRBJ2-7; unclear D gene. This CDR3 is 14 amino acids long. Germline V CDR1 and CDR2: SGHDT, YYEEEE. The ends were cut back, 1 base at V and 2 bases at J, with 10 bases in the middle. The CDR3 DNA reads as TGTGCCAGCAGCTTGTGGGCGCTCGCCTACGAGCAGTACTTC. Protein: CASSLWALAYEQYF. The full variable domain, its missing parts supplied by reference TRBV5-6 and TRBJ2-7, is DAGVTQSPTHLIKTRGQQVTLRCSPKSGHDTVSWYQQALGQGPQFIFQYYEEEERQRGNFPDRFSGHQFPNYSSELNVNALLLGDSALYLCASSLWALAYEQYFGPGTRLTVT.

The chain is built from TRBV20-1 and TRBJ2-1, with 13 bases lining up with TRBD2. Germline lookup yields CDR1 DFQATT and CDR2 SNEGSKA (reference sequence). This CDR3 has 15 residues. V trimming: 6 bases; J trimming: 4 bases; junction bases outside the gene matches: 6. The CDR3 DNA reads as TGCAGTGCCACTAGCGGGGGGGCGGCTTACAATGAGCAGTTCTTC. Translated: CSATSGGAAYNEQFF.

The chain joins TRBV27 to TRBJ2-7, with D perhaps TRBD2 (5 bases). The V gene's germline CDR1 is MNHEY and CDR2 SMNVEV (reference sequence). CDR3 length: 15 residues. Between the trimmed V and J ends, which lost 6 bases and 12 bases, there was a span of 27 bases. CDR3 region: CASRPLDRDKPTSYF. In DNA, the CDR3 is TGTGCCAGCAGACCCCTGGACCGGGATAAGCCAACGTCGTACTTC.

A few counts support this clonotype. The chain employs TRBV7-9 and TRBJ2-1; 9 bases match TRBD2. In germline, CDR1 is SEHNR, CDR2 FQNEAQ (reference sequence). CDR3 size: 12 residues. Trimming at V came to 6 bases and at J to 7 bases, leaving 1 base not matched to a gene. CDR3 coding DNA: TGTGCCAGCAGAGCGGGAGGAAATGAGCAGTTCTTC. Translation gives CASRAGGNEQFF.

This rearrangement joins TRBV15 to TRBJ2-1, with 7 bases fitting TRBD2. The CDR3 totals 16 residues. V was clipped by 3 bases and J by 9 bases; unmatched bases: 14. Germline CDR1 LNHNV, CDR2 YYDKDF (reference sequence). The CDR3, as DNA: TGTGCCACCAGCAGTCACATTAGCGGGCCGTTGCTTGAGCAGTTCTTC. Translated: CATSSHISGPLLEQFF.

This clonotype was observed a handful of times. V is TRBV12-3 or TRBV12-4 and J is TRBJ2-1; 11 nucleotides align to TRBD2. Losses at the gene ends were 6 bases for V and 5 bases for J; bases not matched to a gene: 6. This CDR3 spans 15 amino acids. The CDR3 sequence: CASRWTSGPNNEQFF. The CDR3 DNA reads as TGTGCCAGCAGATGGACTAGCGGGCCCAACAATGAGCAGTTCTTC.

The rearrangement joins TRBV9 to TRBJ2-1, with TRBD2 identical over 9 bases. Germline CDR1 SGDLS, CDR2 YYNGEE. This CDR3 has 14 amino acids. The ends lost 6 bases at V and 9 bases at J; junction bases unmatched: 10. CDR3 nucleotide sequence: TGTGCCAGCAACAAGGCGGGGGGGCCGGGTGAGCAGTTCTTC. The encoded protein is CASNKAGGPGEQFF.

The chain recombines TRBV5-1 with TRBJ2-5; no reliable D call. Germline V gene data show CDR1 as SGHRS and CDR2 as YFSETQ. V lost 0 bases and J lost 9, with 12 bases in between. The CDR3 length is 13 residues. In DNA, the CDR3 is TGCGCCAGCAGCTTGGATGGGTCGTTACCCCAGTACTTC. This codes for CASSLDGSLPQYF.

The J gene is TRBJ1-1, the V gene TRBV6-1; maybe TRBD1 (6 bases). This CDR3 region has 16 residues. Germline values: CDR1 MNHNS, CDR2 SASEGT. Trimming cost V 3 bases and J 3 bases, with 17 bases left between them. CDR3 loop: CASSDPMTGWDTEAFF. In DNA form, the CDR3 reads TGTGCCAGCAGTGATCCGATGACAGGTTGGGACACTGAAGCTTTCTTT.

The DNA for the CDR3 is TGTGCCAGCAGTTTGTGGGGACAGGCGAACTTAAACTATGGCTACACCTTC. Encoded protein: CASSLWGQANLNYGYTF. V is TRBV27 and J is TRBJ1-2; 8 nucleotides match TRBD1. Unmatched junction bases numbered 11, after V lost 3 bases and J lost 2 bases. This CDR3 has 17 residues. The germline V gene has CDR1 MNHEY and CDR2 SMNVEV (reference sequence).

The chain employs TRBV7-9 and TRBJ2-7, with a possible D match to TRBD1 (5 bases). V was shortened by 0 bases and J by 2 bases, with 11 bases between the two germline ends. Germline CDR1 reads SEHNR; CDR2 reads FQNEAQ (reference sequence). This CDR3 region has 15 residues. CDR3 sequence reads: CASSLAAGITYEQYF. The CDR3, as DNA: TGTGCCAGCAGCTTAGCGGCAGGGATCACCTACGAGCAGTACTTC.

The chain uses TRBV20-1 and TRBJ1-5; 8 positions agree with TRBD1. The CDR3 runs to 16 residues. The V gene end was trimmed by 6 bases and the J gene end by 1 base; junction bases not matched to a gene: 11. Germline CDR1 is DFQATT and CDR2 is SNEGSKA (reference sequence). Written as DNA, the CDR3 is TGCAGTGCCCTAGACAGGGGCCAGTGGAGCAATCAGCCCCAGCATTTT. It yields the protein CSALDRGQWSNQPQHF.

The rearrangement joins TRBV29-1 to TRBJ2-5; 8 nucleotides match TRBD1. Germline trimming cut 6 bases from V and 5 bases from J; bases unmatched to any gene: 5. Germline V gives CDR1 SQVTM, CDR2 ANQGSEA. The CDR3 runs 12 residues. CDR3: CSVPQGGETQYF. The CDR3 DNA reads TGCAGCGTACCACAGGGGGGTGAGACCCAGTACTTC.

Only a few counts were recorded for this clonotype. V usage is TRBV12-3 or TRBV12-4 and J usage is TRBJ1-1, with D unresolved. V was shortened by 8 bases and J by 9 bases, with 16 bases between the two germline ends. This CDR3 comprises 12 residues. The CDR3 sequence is CASAPPRRQAFF. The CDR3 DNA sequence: TGTGCCAGCGCCCCACCGCGGAGACAAGCTTTCTTT.

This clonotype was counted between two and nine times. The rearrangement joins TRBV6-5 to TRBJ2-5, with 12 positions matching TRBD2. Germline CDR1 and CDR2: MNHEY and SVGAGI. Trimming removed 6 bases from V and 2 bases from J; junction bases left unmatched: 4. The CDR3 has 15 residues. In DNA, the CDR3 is TGTGCCAGCAGATTAGGGACTAGCGGGCAAGAGACCCAGTACTTC. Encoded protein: CASRLGTSGQETQYF.

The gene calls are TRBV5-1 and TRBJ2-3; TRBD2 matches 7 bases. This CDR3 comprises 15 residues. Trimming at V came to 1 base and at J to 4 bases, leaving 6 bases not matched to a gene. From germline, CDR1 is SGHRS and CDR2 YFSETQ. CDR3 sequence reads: CASSLTGGNPDTQYF. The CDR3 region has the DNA TGCGCCAGCAGCTTGACGGGGGGAAATCCAGATACGCAGTATTTT.

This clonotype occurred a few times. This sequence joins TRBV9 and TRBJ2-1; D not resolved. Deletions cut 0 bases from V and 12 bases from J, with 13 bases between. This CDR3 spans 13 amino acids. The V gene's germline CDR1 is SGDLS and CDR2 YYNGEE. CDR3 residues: CASSVGDFHPQFF. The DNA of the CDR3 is TGTGCCAGCAGCGTAGGTGACTTTCATCCGCAGTTCTTC. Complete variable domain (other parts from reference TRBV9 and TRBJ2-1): DSGVTQTPKHLITATGQRVTLRCSPRSGDLSVYWYQQSLDQGLQFLIQYYNGEERAKGNILERFSAQQFPDLHSELNLSSLELGDSALYFCASSVGDFHPQFFGPGTRLTVL.

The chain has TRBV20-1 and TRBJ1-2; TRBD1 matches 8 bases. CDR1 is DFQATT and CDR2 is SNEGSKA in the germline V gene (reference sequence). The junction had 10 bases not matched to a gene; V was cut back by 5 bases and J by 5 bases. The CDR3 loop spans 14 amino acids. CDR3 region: CSAPRQGLGYGYTF. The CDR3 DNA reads TGCAGTGCTCCACGACAGGGGTTAGGGTATGGCTACACCTTC.

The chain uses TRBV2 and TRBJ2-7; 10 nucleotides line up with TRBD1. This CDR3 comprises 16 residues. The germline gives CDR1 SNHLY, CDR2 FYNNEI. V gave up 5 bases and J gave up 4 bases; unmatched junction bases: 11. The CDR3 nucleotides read TGTGCCAGCAGTACGGGTGACGGGACAGGGGCTTACGAGCAGTACTTC. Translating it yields CASSTGDGTGAYEQYF. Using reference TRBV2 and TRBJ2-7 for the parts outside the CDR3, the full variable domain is EPEVTQTPSHQVTQMGQEVILRCVPISNHLYFYWYRQILGQKVEFLVSFYNNEISEKSEIFDDQFSVERPDGSNFTLKIRSTKLEDSAMYFCASSTGDGTGAYEQYFGPGTRLTVT.

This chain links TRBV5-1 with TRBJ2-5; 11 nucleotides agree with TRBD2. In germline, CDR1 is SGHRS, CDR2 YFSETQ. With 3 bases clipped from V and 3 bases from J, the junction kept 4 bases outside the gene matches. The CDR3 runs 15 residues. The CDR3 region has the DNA TGCGCCAGCAGCTCGGTGACTAGCGGGAAAGAGACCCAGTACTTC. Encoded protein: CASSSVTSGKETQYF. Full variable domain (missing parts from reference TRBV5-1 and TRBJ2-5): KAGVTQTPRYLIKTRGQQVTLSCSPISGHRSVSWYQQTPGQGLQFLFEYFSETQRNKGNFPGRFSGRQFSNSRSEMNVSTLELGDSALYLCASSSVTSGKETQYFGPGTRLLVL.

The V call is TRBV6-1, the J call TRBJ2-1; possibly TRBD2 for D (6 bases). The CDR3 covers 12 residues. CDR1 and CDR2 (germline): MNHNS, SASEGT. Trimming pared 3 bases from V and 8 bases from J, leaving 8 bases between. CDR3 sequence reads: CASSEWGDEQFF. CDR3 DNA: TGTGCCAGCAGTGAGTGGGGGGATGAGCAGTTCTTC.

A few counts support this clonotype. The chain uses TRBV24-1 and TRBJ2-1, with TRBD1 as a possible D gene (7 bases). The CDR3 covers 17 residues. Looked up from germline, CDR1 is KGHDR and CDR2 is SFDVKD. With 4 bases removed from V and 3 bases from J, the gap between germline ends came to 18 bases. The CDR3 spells CATSEVDRAGNYNEQFF. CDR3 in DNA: TGTGCCACCAGTGAAGTCGACAGGGCGGGGAACTACAATGAGCAGTTCTTC.

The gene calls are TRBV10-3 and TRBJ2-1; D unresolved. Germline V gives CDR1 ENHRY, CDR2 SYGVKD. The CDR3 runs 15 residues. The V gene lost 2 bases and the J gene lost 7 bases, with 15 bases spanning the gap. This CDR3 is CAISERSSEGNEQFF. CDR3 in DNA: TGTGCCATCAGTGAGCGTAGCTCAGAAGGTAATGAGCAGTTCTTC.

The CDR3 coding sequence is TGTGCCAGCAGGGAAGGTGTCCAGGGGGAGTTCTTC. It specifies CASREGVQGEFF. This sequence joins TRBV6-5 and TRBJ2-1, with TRBD1 identical over 7 bases. V trimming: 6 bases; J trimming: 14 bases; junction bases outside the gene matches: 10. This CDR3 has 12 amino acids. Germline V lookup: CDR1 MNHEY, CDR2 SVGAGI.

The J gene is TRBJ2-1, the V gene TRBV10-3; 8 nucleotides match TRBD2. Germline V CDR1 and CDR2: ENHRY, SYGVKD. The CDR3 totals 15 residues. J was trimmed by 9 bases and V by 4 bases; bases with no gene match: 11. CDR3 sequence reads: CAISVEREYVGEQFF. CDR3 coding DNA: TGTGCCATCAGTGTTGAGCGGGAGTACGTCGGTGAGCAGTTCTTC.

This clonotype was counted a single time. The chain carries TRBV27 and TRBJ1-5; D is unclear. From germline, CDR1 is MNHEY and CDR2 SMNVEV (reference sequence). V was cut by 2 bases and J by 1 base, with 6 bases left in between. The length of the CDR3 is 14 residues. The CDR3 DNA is TGTGCCAGCAGTTTAACCAGGAGCAATCAGCCCCAGCATTTT. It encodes CASSLTRSNQPQHF.

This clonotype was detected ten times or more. In nucleotides, the CDR3 is TGTGCCAGCACCCGCACAGATACGCAGTATTTT. Protein product: CASTRTDTQYF. The chain carries TRBV12-3 or TRBV12-4 and TRBJ2-3; no reliable D call. Trimming pared 7 bases from V and 1 base from J, leaving 3 bases between. The CDR3 covers 11 residues.

CDR3 loop: CASSLGQSSGNTIYF. In DNA form, the CDR3 reads TGCGCCAGCAGCTTGGGACAGTCCTCTGGAAACACCATATATTTT. J is TRBJ1-3 and V is TRBV5-1, with D perhaps matching TRBD1 (5 bases). Germline V gene data show CDR1 as SGHRS and CDR2 as YFSETQ. Trimming took 0 bases from V and 0 from J, leaving 7 bases between them. The CDR3 extends over 15 amino acids. Full variable domain (missing parts from reference TRBV5-1 and TRBJ1-3): KAGVTQTPRYLIKTRGQQVTLSCSPISGHRSVSWYQQTPGQGLQFLFEYFSETQRNKGNFPGRFSGRQFSNSRSEMNVSTLELGDSALYLCASSLGQSSGNTIYFGEGSWLTVV.

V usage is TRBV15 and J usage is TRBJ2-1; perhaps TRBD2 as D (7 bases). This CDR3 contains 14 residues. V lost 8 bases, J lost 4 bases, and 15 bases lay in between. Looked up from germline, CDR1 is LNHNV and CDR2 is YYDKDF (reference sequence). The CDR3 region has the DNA TGTGCCACCGGGAGGGGACATCCGTACAATGAGCAGTTCTTC. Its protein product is CATGRGHPYNEQFF. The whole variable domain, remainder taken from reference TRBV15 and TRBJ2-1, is DAMVIQNPRYQVTQFGKPVTLSCSQTLNHNVMYWYQQKSSQAPKLLFHYYDKDFNNEADTPDNFQSRRPNTSFCFLDIRSPGLGDTAMYLCATGRGHPYNEQFFGPGTRLTVL.

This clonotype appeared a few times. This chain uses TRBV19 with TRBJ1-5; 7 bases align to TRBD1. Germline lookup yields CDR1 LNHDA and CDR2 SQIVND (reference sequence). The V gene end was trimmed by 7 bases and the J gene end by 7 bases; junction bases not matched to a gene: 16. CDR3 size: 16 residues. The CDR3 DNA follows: TGTGCCAGTACAAACTTCCGGGACAGAGGGTTGCAGCCCCAGCATTTT. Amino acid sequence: CASTNFRDRGLQPQHF.

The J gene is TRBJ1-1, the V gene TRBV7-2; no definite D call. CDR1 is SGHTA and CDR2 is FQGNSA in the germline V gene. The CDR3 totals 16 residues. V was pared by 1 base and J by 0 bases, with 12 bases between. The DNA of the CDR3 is TGTGCCAGCAGCTTAGGCCGGGGATACATGAACACTGAAGCTTTCTTT. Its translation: CASSLGRGYMNTEAFF.

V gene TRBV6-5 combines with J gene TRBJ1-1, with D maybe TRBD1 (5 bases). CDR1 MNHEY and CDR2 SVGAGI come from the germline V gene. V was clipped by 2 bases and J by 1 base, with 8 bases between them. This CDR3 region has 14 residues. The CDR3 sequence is CASSYQGRNTEAFF. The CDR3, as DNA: TGTGCCAGCAGTTACCAGGGACGGAACACTGAAGCTTTCTTT.